This entry features one T cell receptor beta chain sequence. The library protocol tagged each TCR cDNA with a unique molecular identifier. TCRdb re-called the 5' RACE reads with MiXCR, one entry per CDR3 protein. The sample carries approximately 70,000 distinct CDR3 sequences, approximately 9% recorded once. The time point denotes: blood at routine non-recurrence follow-up after resection. This sample was included in a study of spatial heterogeneity in lung cancer. About the study: As counted in raw reads, each unique TCR and UMI combination appeared more than ten times on average.

Germline V gene sequence: CDR1 MDHEN, CDR2 SYDVKM. This CDR3 has 12 amino acids. V lost 6 bases to trimming and J lost 7 bases, with 12 bases between them. The sequencing used PBMCs, collected at follow-up. The origin of this receptor is a female donor with early-stage non-small cell lung cancer. The V call is TRBV28, the J call TRBJ2-5; D might be TRBD1 or TRBD2, each matching 5 bases. CDR3 protein: CASRGEPWTQYF. For the CDR3, the DNA is TGTGCCAGCAGAGGGGAGCCGTGGACCCAGTACTTC.